The present entry profiles one T cell receptor (beta chain) with its context. Original handling: For nucleated cells, counts were estimated from reference gene primer amplification. Profiling relied on immunoSEQ multiplex PCR, and the TCRdb table lists in-frame clones only, not all of them. From that table come the V and J calls and clone size; the DNA was used to work out D and trimming. The sample holds 150,000 to 200,000 clones, approximately 80% seen once. The data are from a study of blood T cell repertoires in COVID-19. Overall study context: Sites across the United States, Italy and Spain contributed samples from acute and convalescent COVID-19. Sample material is recorded as cDNA or gDNA derived from T cells, B-cell-depleted T cells, or PBMCs.

Germline CDR1 is DFQATT and CDR2 is SNEGSKA (reference sequence). With 3 bases clipped from V and 1 base from J, the junction kept 9 bases outside the gene matches. The CDR3 contains 16 residues. Donors were grouped by their self-reported clinical history. The sequence was collected from a woman in her sixties with acute COVID-19. Material: PBMCs or T cells enriched from blood (not recorded which). The rearrangement joins TRBV20-1 to TRBJ2-4, with 7 positions matching TRBD1. In DNA form, the CDR3 reads TGCAGTGCTAGTGCCAACAGGGGAGAGGCCAAAAACATTCAGTACTTC. It is translated as CSASANRGEAKNIQYF.